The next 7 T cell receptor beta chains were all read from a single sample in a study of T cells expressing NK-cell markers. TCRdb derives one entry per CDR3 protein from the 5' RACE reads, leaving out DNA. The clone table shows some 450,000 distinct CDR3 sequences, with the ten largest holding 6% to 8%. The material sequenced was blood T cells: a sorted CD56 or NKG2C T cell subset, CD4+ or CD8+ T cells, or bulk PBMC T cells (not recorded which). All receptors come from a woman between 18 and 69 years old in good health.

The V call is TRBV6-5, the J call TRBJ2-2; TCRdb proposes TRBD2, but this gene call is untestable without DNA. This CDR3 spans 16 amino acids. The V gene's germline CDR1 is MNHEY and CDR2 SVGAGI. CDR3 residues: CASSYSGASRTGELFF.

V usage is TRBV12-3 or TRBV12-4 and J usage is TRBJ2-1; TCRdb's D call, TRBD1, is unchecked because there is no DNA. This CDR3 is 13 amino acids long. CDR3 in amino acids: CASRPGRGNEQFF.

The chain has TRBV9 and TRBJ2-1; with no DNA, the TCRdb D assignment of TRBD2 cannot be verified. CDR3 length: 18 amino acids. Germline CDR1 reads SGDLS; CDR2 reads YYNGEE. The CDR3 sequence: CASSLRTSRYSLLDEQLF.

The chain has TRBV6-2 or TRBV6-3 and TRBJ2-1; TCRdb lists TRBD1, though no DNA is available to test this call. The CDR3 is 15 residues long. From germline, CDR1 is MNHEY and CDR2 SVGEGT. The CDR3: CASSSRDTSYNEQFF.

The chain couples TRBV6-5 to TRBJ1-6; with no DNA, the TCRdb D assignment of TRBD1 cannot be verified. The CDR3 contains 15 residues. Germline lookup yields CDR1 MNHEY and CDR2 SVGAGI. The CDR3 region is CASSYEAGSNSPLHF.

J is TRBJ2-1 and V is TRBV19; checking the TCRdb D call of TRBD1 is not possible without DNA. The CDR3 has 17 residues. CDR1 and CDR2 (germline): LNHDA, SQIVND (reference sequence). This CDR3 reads CASIAPDSPGTYNEQFF.

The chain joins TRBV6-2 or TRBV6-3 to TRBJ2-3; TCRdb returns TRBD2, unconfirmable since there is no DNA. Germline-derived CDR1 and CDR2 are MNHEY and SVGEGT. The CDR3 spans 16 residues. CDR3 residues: CASSPGTSGRPDTQYF.